These 17 T cell receptor beta chains were sequenced from one sample in a study of blood T cell repertoires in COVID-19. Some clones are missing from TCRdb's copy, which holds only in-frame ones; the method was immunoSEQ multiplex PCR. The repertoire holds hundreds of thousands of clones, with about 88% as singletons. Specimen: peripheral blood. These receptors all come from a woman in her thirties or forties who had recovered from COVID-19.

This clone was counted between two and nine times. The chain uses TRBV4-1 and TRBJ2-7, with 7 bases fitting TRBD1. The length of the CDR3 is 16 residues. Per the germline V gene, CDR1 is MGHRA and CDR2 is YSYEKL. Losses at the gene ends were 0 bases for V and 0 bases for J; bases not matched to a gene: 5. The CDR3 protein is CASSQEMDRSSYEQYF. The CDR3 nucleotides read TGCGCCAGCAGCCAAGAGATGGACAGGAGCTCCTACGAGCAGTACTTC.

The genes are TRBV7-9 and TRBJ2-5; weak D call: TRBD2 (6 bases). CDR3 size: 14 residues. CDR1 and CDR2 (germline): SEHNR, FQNEAQ (reference sequence). The V end was cut by 0 bases, the J end by 4 bases, with 9 bases between. Here the CDR3 reads CASSLALGGETQYF. The CDR3 DNA sequence: TGTGCCAGCAGCTTAGCGCTGGGGGGAGAGACCCAGTACTTC.

This rearrangement joins TRBV2 to TRBJ2-7; D perhaps matches TRBD1 (6 bases). Trimming left V 7 bases short and J 11 bases short, with 24 bases between. Germline V gives CDR1 SNHLY, CDR2 FYNNEI. The CDR3 consists of 14 residues. The CDR3 DNA reads as TGTGCCAGCACGTTAGCCGAATCGGTCTACAGGGAGTACTTC. It is translated as CASTLAESVYREYF.

The chain has TRBV7-2 and TRBJ1-2; possibly TRBD1 for D (6 bases). Germline loops: CDR1 SGHTA, CDR2 FQGNSA. This CDR3 is 16 amino acids long. V lost 2 bases to trimming and J lost 0 bases, with 13 bases between them. The CDR3 region has the DNA TGTGCCAGCAGCTTAAAGGGGGGGGCTTCTAACTATGGCTACACCTTC. Its translation is CASSLKGGASNYGYTF. Based on the CDR3 plus reference TRBV7-2 and TRBJ1-2, the full variable domain is GAGVSQSPSNKVTEKGKDVELRCDPISGHTALYWYRQSLGQGLEFLIYFQGNSAPDKSGLPSDRFSAERTGGSVSTLTIQRTQQEDSAVYLCASSLKGGASNYGYTFGSGTRLTVV.

The CDR3 DNA follows: TGTGCCAGCAGTCCGAACCTATATGGCTACACCTTC. It translates to CASSPNLYGYTF. The rearrangement joins TRBV6-5 to TRBJ1-2; no clear D gene. V was shortened by 5 bases and J by 5 bases, with 9 bases between the two germline ends. The germline V gene encodes CDR1 MNHEY and CDR2 SVGAGI. CDR3 length: 12 residues.

The chain uses TRBV5-1 and TRBJ2-7; D unresolved. CDR1 is SGHRS, CDR2 YFSETQ, per germline. Between the trimmed V and J ends, which lost 2 bases and 3 bases, there was a span of 12 bases. The CDR3 is made up of 14 amino acids. The DNA for the CDR3 is TGCGCCAGCAGCTTCGATGGTGCGGACTACGAGCAGTACTTC. This sequence encodes CASSFDGADYEQYF.

The chain uses TRBV6-4 and TRBJ1-5; no clear D. The CDR3 consists of 16 residues. In germline, CDR1 is MRHNA, CDR2 SNTAGT. V gave up 4 bases and J gave up 0 bases, with 13 bases separating them. CDR3 protein: CASSVHFPYSNQPQHF. CDR3 DNA sequence: TGTGCCAGCAGTGTCCACTTCCCCTATAGCAATCAGCCCCAGCATTTT.

The chain joins TRBV12-5 to TRBJ2-7, with D possibly being TRBD2 (6 bases). The CDR3 has 14 residues. V shed 7 bases and J shed 2 bases, with 15 bases lying between them. CDR1 LGHNT and CDR2 FRNRAP come from the germline V gene. The CDR3 DNA follows: TGTGCTAGTGCTGGGGACTTTCCTCCCTACGAGCAGTACTTC. As protein: CASAGDFPPYEQYF. Variable domain in full (rest from reference TRBV12-5 and TRBJ2-7): DARVTQTPRHKVTEMGQEVTMRCQPILGHNTVFWYRQTMMQGLELLAYFRNRAPLDDSGMPKDRFSAEMPDATLATLKIQPSEPRDSAVYFCASAGDFPPYEQYFGPGTRLTVT.

This chain connects TRBV7-9 to TRBJ2-7; TRBD1 aligns across 9 bases. Germline V CDR1 and CDR2: SEHNR, FQNEAQ (reference sequence). J lost 3 bases, V lost 5 bases, and 8 bases had no gene match. This CDR3 has 15 amino acids. The CDR3 region is CASSPDRGTYYEQYF. CDR3 bases: TGTGCCAGCAGCCCCGACAGGGGGACCTACTACGAGCAGTACTTC.

V and J are TRBV24-1 and TRBJ2-2; 9 bases match TRBD1. The CDR3 runs 20 residues. In germline, CDR1 is KGHDR, CDR2 SFDVKD. The V segment lost 5 bases and the J segment 5 bases; nucleotides outside the gene matches: 20. CDR3 DNA: TGTGCCACCAGTGGGAGCCGGGACAGGGACCCTCGAACAGGGACCGGGGAGCTGTTTTTT. It is translated as CATSGSRDRDPRTGTGELFF.

V and J are TRBV4-1 and TRBJ1-2, with TRBD1 identical over 7 bases. Germline assignment: CDR1 MGHRA and CDR2 YSYEKL. The V and J ends lost 4 bases and 3 bases, in that order; junction bases with no gene match: 8. This CDR3 is 15 amino acids long. The CDR3 DNA is TGCGCCAGCAGCCCCCGACAGGGCCGGGACTATGGCTACACCTTC. This translates into CASSPRQGRDYGYTF.

The sample holds a few counts of this clone. The chain couples TRBV6-2 or TRBV6-3 to TRBJ2-5, with 9 bases matching TRBD2. The CDR3 loop spans 16 amino acids. The V and J ends lost 7 bases and 5 bases, in that order; junction bases with no gene match: 14. Germline V CDR1 and CDR2: MNHEY, SVGEGT. In DNA, the CDR3 is TGTGCCAGCACCCCGAGCGGCGGGAGGGCCCGGGAGACCCAGTACTTC. Translation: CASTPSGGRARETQYF.

This sequence joins TRBV2 and TRBJ1-2, with 10 positions matching TRBD1. Germline V gives CDR1 SNHLY, CDR2 FYNNEI. V dropped 4 bases and J dropped 4; count of bases not matched to a gene: 3. This CDR3 is built from 14 residues. CDR3 sequence: CASSVDRGSYGYTF. CDR3 nucleotide sequence: TGTGCCAGCAGTGTGGACAGGGGGAGCTATGGCTACACCTTC.

The rearrangement uses TRBV27 and TRBJ1-2; TRBD1 matches at 7 bases. The CDR3 length is 14 residues. V dropped 4 bases and J dropped 3; count of bases not matched to a gene: 5. Germline loops: CDR1 MNHEY, CDR2 SMNVEV (reference sequence). The CDR3 DNA is TGTGCCAGCAGTTCGACAGGGTCGGACTATGGCTACACCTTC. Its translation is CASSSTGSDYGYTF.

The rearrangement uses TRBV27 and TRBJ2-1, with 7 bases that match TRBD2. CDR3 size: 14 residues. Germline CDR1 MNHEY, CDR2 SMNVEV (reference sequence). Trimming removed 6 bases from V and 6 bases from J; junction bases left unmatched: 8. Here the CDR3 reads CASRERDSSNEQFF. The DNA for the CDR3 is TGTGCCAGCAGGGAGCGGGACTCTAGCAATGAGCAGTTCTTC.

The chain is built from TRBV9 and TRBJ2-5, with 9 bases that match TRBD2. Germline CDR1 is SGDLS and CDR2 is YYNGEE. The CDR3 runs to 14 residues. V shed 2 bases and J 5 bases; nucleotides not matched to a gene: 4. CDR3 loop: CASSVRGGGETQYF. CDR3 sequence (DNA): TGTGCCAGCAGCGTGCGGGGGGGCGGGGAGACCCAGTACTTC.

By proportion, this clone is medium-sized. The same CDR3 also results from other DNA sequences found in this sample. The V and J genes are TRBV6-1 and TRBJ1-5; no firm D call. Trimming cost V 2 bases and J 5 bases, with 7 bases left between them. The CDR3 sequence is 13 residues long. Germline lookup yields CDR1 MNHNS and CDR2 SASEGT. Written as DNA, the CDR3 is TGTGCCAGCAGTGAATCAGGCTATCAGCCCCAGCATTTT. This gives the protein CASSESGYQPQHF.